This T cell receptor beta chain was retrieved from a study of blood T cells in healthy people across ages. CDR3 length equals 14 residues. V lost 5 bases to trimming and J lost 8 bases, with 13 bases between them. Germline V gene sequence: CDR1 SGHTA, CDR2 FQGTGA. A J-beta primer mix and a sample-barcoded 5' primer were used in a second PCR of roughly 6 to 12 cycles. Researchers report that a template-switch adaptor with 12 random nucleotides tagged each cDNA molecule. TCRdb passed the 5' RACE reads through MiXCR, listing each CDR3 protein once. The table has about 510,000 distinct CDR3 sequences, about a quarter seen once. These data were also filed under a second study, of T cells of mothers and their children. That work contributes: Second-round PCR products received sample barcodes and 2-4 random nucleotides from the M1S primer.

Sequenced material: blood. This clonotype originated in a boy between 2 and 10 years old in good health. The chain carries TRBV7-3 and TRBJ2-6, with D unresolved. CDR3 amino acids: CASSPHMDTNVLTF. As DNA, the CDR3 is TGTGCCAGCAGCCCACACATGGATACCAACGTCCTGACTTTC.